This passage covers 10 T cell receptor beta chains from one sample sequenced in a study of Ad26.COV2.S vaccination and SARS-CoV-2 variants (dated by TCRdb to about 2021). According to the study, the label for this sample's time point signals: individuals recovered from natural SARS-CoV-2 infection. Libraries came from the immunoSEQ multiplex PCR assay. The table comes from immuneACCESS by way of TCRdb, which keeps in-frame sequences with V and J called. Part of the clones is missing from these tables; in studies checked, under half for an unresolved V gene and the rest for unknown reasons. In this sample the table shows about 180,000 clones, roughly 85% of which occur a single time. The top ten hold 4.5% to 7.5% of the sample. This material consisted of peripheral blood, taken after recovery from COVID-19. These receptors all come from a human donor who had recovered from COVID-19.

The V gene is TRBV3-1 (or the pseudogene TRBV3-2), the J gene TRBJ1-6, with 7 bases matching TRBD1. V shed 3 bases, J shed 3 bases, and the junction held 2 bases outside the gene matches. This CDR3 region has 15 residues. Germline V CDR1 and CDR2: LGHDT, YNNKEL (reference sequence). The CDR3 loop is CASSQTGFYNSPLHF. DNA for the CDR3: TGTGCCAGCAGCCAGACAGGGTTCTATAATTCACCCCTCCACTTT.

The CDR3 region is CASRARGLYEQYF. CDR3 in DNA: TGTGCCAGCAGAGCCAGGGGCCTCTACGAGCAGTACTTC. This sequence joins TRBV12-3 or TRBV12-4 and TRBJ2-7; a weak D match, TRBD1 (6 bases). The CDR3 has 13 residues. Trimming shortened V by 6 bases and J by 3 bases, and 12 bases separated the two germline ends.

The chain links TRBV4-1 to TRBJ2-3, with TRBD2 matching 13 bases. Germline values: CDR1 MGHRA, CDR2 YSYEKL. The ends lost 2 bases at V and 5 bases at J; junction bases unmatched: 4. The CDR3 totals 16 residues. This CDR3 reads CASSQTSGRVGDTQYF. The CDR3 DNA follows: TGCGCCAGCAGCCAAACTAGCGGGAGGGTTGGAGATACGCAGTATTTT.

The chain combines TRBV3-1 (or the pseudogene TRBV3-2) with TRBJ1-2, with 9 bases fitting TRBD1. This CDR3 is built from 13 residues. In germline, CDR1 is LGHDT, CDR2 YNNKEL (reference sequence). Germline trimming cut 3 bases from V and 8 bases from J; bases unmatched to any gene: 4. The CDR3 sequence is CASSHDRGIGYTF. CDR3 DNA: TGTGCCAGCAGCCATGACAGGGGGATCGGCTACACCTTC.

The chain is built from TRBV6-5 and TRBJ2-5; TRBD2 is a possible D gene (6 bases). Germline assignment: CDR1 MNHEY and CDR2 SVGAGI. V lost 0 bases and J lost 4, with 12 bases in between. This CDR3 has 15 amino acids. The chain's CDR3 is CASSYSGGVLETQYF. The CDR3 region has the DNA TGTGCCAGCAGTTACTCGGGGGGAGTCTTAGAGACCCAGTACTTC.

The chain is built from TRBV6-5 and TRBJ2-2, with D perhaps TRBD2 (5 bases). There are 15 residues in the CDR3. Germline CDR1 MNHEY, CDR2 SVGAGI. Trimming removed 6 bases at V and 2 bases at J, with 13 bases between. The CDR3 DNA is TGTGCCAGCAGGATCTCAGCGGTTAACACCGGGGAGCTGTTTTTT. Translated: CASRISAVNTGELFF.

This chain connects TRBV6-2 or TRBV6-3 to TRBJ1-5; 8 positions agree with TRBD1. Germline-derived CDR1 and CDR2 are MNHEY and SVGEGT. Trimming removed 6 bases from V and 4 bases from J; junction bases left unmatched: 5. The CDR3 spans 14 residues. In nucleotides, the CDR3 is TGTGCCAGCAGCTCGGACAGGGTAAATCAGCCCCAGCATTTT. It is translated as CASSSDRVNQPQHF.

The chain uses TRBV3-1 (or the pseudogene TRBV3-2) and TRBJ1-6; D is undetermined. Trimming cost V 1 base and J 9 bases, with 10 bases left between them. Per the germline V gene, CDR1 is LGHDT and CDR2 is YNNKEL (reference sequence). The CDR3 has 14 residues. The CDR3 DNA is TGTGCCAGCAGCCAAGGGGGTGTAGGTTCACCCCTCCACTTT. Protein sequence: CASSQGGVGSPLHF.

The chain couples TRBV7-9 to TRBJ2-5; no clear D gene. The germline CDR1 and CDR2 sequences are SEHNR and FQNEAQ (reference sequence). CDR3 length: 14 residues. With 3 bases removed from V and 5 bases from J, the gap between germline ends came to 13 bases. The CDR3 DNA reads TGTGCCAGCAGCTTGAACAGCCTCCTCGAGACCCAGTACTTC. It codes for CASSLNSLLETQYF.

The CDR3 loop is CASSCSLREQYF. The DNA of the CDR3 is TGTGCCAGCAGTTGCAGCTTGAGGGAGCAGTACTTC. This chain joins TRBV6-4 and TRBJ2-7, with D unclear. Germline loops: CDR1 MRHNA, CDR2 SNTAGT. This CDR3 spans 12 amino acids. Trimming pared 5 bases from V and 7 bases from J, leaving 12 bases between.